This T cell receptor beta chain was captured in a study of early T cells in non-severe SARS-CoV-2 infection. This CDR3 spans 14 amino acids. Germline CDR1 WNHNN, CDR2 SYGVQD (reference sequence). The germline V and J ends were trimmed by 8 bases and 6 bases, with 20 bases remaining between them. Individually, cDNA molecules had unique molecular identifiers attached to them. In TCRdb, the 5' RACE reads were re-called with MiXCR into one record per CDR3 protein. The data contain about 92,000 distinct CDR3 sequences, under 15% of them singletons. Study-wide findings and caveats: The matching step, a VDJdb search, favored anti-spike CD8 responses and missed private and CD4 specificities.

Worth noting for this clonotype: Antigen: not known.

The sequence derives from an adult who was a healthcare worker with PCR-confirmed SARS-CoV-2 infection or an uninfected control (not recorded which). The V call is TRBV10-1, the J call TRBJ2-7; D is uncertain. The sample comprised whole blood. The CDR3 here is CASRPGRKVGEQYF. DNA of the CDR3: TGCGCCAGCCGTCCGGGCCGAAAGGTCGGCGAGCAGTACTTC.